The entry below describes one T cell receptor beta chain. The antigen remains undetermined. Trimming stripped 7 bases from V and 7 bases from J, with 26 bases between. This CDR3 has 17 residues. Germline V gives CDR1 SGHAT, CDR2 FQNNGV. These data are taken from a study of T-cell memory formation after mild COVID-19. Study observations and caveats: Among clones peaking at day 37 in the second wave, SARS-CoV-2 specificity remained unconfirmed.

From 5'RACE with constant-segment primers came TCR alpha and TCR beta cDNA libraries that carried sample barcodes and UMIs. MiXCR, run by TCRdb on the 5' RACE reads, gives a single entry per CDR3 protein. The data hold roughly 130,000 distinct CDR3 sequences, with around a sixth observed a single time. The clonotype comes from an adult woman who had mild COVID-19 (a few samples of this study predate the infection). Cell type and time point are not known. V gene TRBV11-2 combines with J gene TRBJ2-1; D might be TRBD1 or TRBD2, each matching 6 bases. The specimen was PBMCs or a T cell subset sorted from them (not recorded which). The CDR3 nucleotides are TGTGCCAGCAACCATAGCTTGCGTACGAAGGGGGGAAATGAGCAGTTCTTC. Translation gives CASNHSLRTKGGNEQFF.